This TCR beta chain was observed in a study of cytomegalovirus exposure and HLA in healthy donors. The study's findings and limits: Researchers reported that a few CMV-associated chains were confirmed in vitro as CMV antigen-specific. Cytomegalovirus-associated status was assigned to 150 or so TCR beta chains.

This clone was detected only once. Its antigen is currently unknown. From the 120-subject validation cohort, which was separate from the roughly 670-subject first cohort, the donors were drawn. Germline CDR1 and CDR2: LGHNA and YNFKEQ. The CDR3 spans 16 residues. Deletions cut 1 base from V and 5 bases from J, with 15 bases between. Assay: immunoSEQ multiplex PCR; the TCRdb copy retains only in-frame clones and omits some. The table lists 90,000 to 150,000 clones, approximately 90% of them singletons. This receptor was obtained from a man between 18 and 35 years old in good health and CMV-seronegative. The material sequenced was PBMCs. This chain links TRBV4-2 with TRBJ2-1; no reliable D call. CDR3 DNA sequence: TGTGCCAGCAGCCAAGTAGCAGATTTTTTCAACAATGAGCAGTTCTTC. The encoded protein is CASSQVADFFNNEQFF.